This TCR beta chain is from a study of OX40 agonist ivuxolimab in advanced cancers. Study details: Patients got intravenous ivuxolimab at 0.01 to 10 mg/kg every 2 weeks.

Sequencing was performed with immunoSEQ multiplex PCR; in TCRdb, only in-frame clones are kept and a portion is missing. Of approximately 21,000 clones listed, 74% are singletons. Per germline, CDR1 LNHDA and CDR2 SQIVND (reference sequence). Trimming shortened V by 3 bases and J by 3 bases, and 17 bases separated the two germline ends. The CDR3 is made up of 16 amino acids. Sequencing used CD4+ or CD8+ T cells sorted from blood, obtained in a trial of the OX40 agonist ivuxolimab. This clonotype originated in an adult with an advanced solid tumor such as melanoma, head and neck, liver or kidney cancer. This chain joins TRBV19 and TRBJ1-1; no reliable D call. The CDR3 region is CASSIVIFGGDTEAFF. The CDR3 nucleotides are TGTGCCAGTAGTATCGTGATCTTCGGCGGGGACACTGAAGCTTTCTTT.